This TCR beta chain is drawn from a study of cytomegalovirus exposure and HLA in healthy donors. Looking at the study overall: Most donors, about 82% of a few hundred genotyped, fell in the Caucasian-associated ancestry cluster.

Turning to this clone: Its cognate antigen is unknown.

PCR was performed using 60 Vbeta and 13 Jbeta primers. Method: immunoSEQ multiplex PCR; TCRdb's copy keeps in-frame clones and lacks some. This sample has around 200,000 clones, with about 75% found just once. General study points: A classifier reportedly called cytomegalovirus status with high sensitivity and specificity. Over 150 TCR beta chains were listed as cytomegalovirus-associated.

Unmatched junction bases numbered 9, after V lost 2 bases and J lost 7 bases. From germline, CDR1 is SGHDT and CDR2 YYEEEE. The CDR3 totals 15 residues. All the people who gave samples were healthy bone marrow donors. This chain connects TRBV5-6 to TRBJ1-2, with TRBD1 matching 9 bases. The sequence was collected from a man younger than 35 in good health and CMV-seronegative. The specimen sequenced was PBMCs. In DNA, the CDR3 is TGTGCCAGCAGCTTCCGTCCACAGGGGGCGGGTGGCTACACCTTC. This codes for CASSFRPQGAGGYTF.